Presented here are 19 T cell receptor beta chains from one specimen sequenced in a study of blood T cell repertoires in COVID-19. The repertoire was sequenced with immunoSEQ multiplex PCR; TCRdb's copy has only in-frame clones and lacks some. The sample carries more than 150,000 clones, more than 65% recorded once. Input material: PBMCs or T cells enriched from blood (not recorded which). Receptors originate from a man aged 50 to 60 who had recovered from COVID-19.

This clone turned up a few times. This chain links TRBV10-1 with TRBJ2-1; 8 positions match TRBD1. With V trimmed by 5 bases and J by 10 bases, 4 bases remained unmatched. The CDR3 consists of 12 residues. Germline V gene sequence: CDR1 WNHNN, CDR2 SYGVQD (reference sequence). CDR3 region: CASSLGTGEQFF. CDR3 nucleotides: TGCGCCAGCAGTTTAGGGACAGGCGAGCAGTTCTTC.

In this sample, this clone turned up a few times. V usage is TRBV27 and J usage is TRBJ1-5; 7 positions agree with TRBD1. Looked up from germline, CDR1 is MNHEY and CDR2 is SMNVEV (reference sequence). The CDR3 runs 15 residues. The ends lost 5 bases at V and 4 bases at J; junction bases unmatched: 8. CDR3 in DNA: TGTGCCAGCAGTCATACAGGGGTCGCGAATCAGCCCCAGCATTTT. It codes for CASSHTGVANQPQHF.

The gene calls are TRBV5-1 and TRBJ2-3; possibly TRBD2 for D (5 bases). V lost 2 bases to trimming and J lost 4 bases, with 11 bases between them. Germline lookup yields CDR1 SGHRS and CDR2 YFSETQ. The CDR3 sequence is 14 residues long. The CDR3 is CASSFPGRSDTQYF. The CDR3 DNA follows: TGCGCCAGCAGCTTCCCGGGAAGGTCAGATACGCAGTATTTT.

In this sample, this clone turned up a few times. The rearrangement uses TRBV6-5 and TRBJ2-7; 8 nucleotides match TRBD2. Trimming cost V 4 bases and J 4 bases; bases outside gene matches: 9. The CDR3 length is 15 residues. CDR1 is MNHEY and CDR2 is SVGAGI in the germline V gene. As DNA, the CDR3 is TGTGCCAGCAGTTTGTATAGCGGGGATTTTTACGAGCAGTACTTC. This sequence encodes CASSLYSGDFYEQYF.

J is TRBJ2-2 and V is TRBV11-3; D is unclear. V shed 2 bases and J shed 5 bases, with 9 bases lying between them. CDR3 length equals 14 residues. CDR1 is SGHNT and CDR2 is YENEEA in the germline V gene. The CDR3 region is CASSLRTGTGELFF. The CDR3, as DNA: TGTGCCAGCAGCTTAAGAACGGGTACCGGGGAGCTGTTTTTT.

V gene TRBV29-1 combines with J gene TRBJ2-7; 10 bases fit TRBD1. The CDR3 has 15 residues. Trimming removed 6 bases from V and 0 bases from J; junction bases left unmatched: 8. CDR1 and CDR2 from the germline V gene are SQVTM and ANQGSEA. This CDR3 is CSVRTGTGASYEQYF. CDR3 bases: TGCAGCGTACGGACCGGGACAGGGGCCTCCTACGAGCAGTACTTC.

The J gene is TRBJ2-2, the V gene TRBV9, with 7 bases that match TRBD2. This CDR3 has 16 amino acids. V gave up 3 bases and J gave up 6 bases; unmatched junction bases: 11. CDR1 and CDR2 (germline): SGDLS, YYNGEE. CDR3 in amino acids: CASSGGRRAGAGELFF. CDR3 coding DNA: TGTGCCAGCAGCGGTGGCCGGCGGGCGGGGGCCGGGGAGCTGTTTTTT.

The rearrangement joins TRBV7-2 to TRBJ2-2, with 7 bases matching TRBD2. This CDR3 has 14 residues. Germline-derived CDR1 and CDR2 are SGHTA and FQGNSA. Trimming cost V 6 bases and J 4 bases; bases outside gene matches: 5. The CDR3 DNA reads as TGTGCCAGCAGGCTAGCGGCTCTCACCGGGGAGCTGTTTTTT. This sequence encodes CASRLAALTGELFF.

The chain links TRBV18 to TRBJ1-2; the D is unclear. Germline V CDR1 and CDR2: KGHSH, LQKENI. V gave up 0 bases and J gave up 0 bases, with 8 bases separating them. The CDR3 is made up of 15 amino acids. DNA for the CDR3: TGTGCCAGCTCACCACCGTCGGGGTCTAACTATGGCTACACCTTC. It is translated as CASSPPSGSNYGYTF.

The CDR3 DNA reads as TGTGCCAGCCAAGACAGGGGGCCCAACTATGGCTACACCTTC. Residues: CASQDRGPNYGYTF. The V call is TRBV5-6, the J call TRBJ1-2, with 10 positions matching TRBD1. J lost 2 bases, V lost 7 bases, and 5 bases had no gene match. CDR3 length equals 14 residues. In germline, CDR1 is SGHDT, CDR2 YYEEEE.

The V and J genes are TRBV5-1 and TRBJ2-1; 11 bases match TRBD2. The CDR3 loop spans 17 amino acids. V trimming: 4 bases; J trimming: 1 base; junction bases outside the gene matches: 7. Germline lookup yields CDR1 SGHRS and CDR2 YFSETQ. The CDR3 sequence is CASSGGLAGSSYNEQFF. The CDR3 region has the DNA TGCGCCAGCAGCGGAGGACTAGCGGGTTCTTCCTACAATGAGCAGTTCTTC.

The chain joins TRBV10-1 to TRBJ2-7, with 15 bases that match TRBD2. Trimming took 7 bases from V and 4 from J; bases not matched to a gene: 5. This CDR3 comprises 15 residues. CDR1 is WNHNN, CDR2 SYGVQD, per germline (reference sequence). The CDR3 sequence is CASTGTSGRTYEQYF. The CDR3 nucleotides read TGCGCCAGCACTGGGACTAGCGGGAGGACTTACGAGCAGTACTTC.

V gene TRBV11-2 combines with J gene TRBJ2-1; 9 positions agree with TRBD2. Trimming cost V 1 base and J 0 bases; bases outside gene matches: 1. The V gene's germline CDR1 is SGHAT and CDR2 FQNNGV. This CDR3 has 16 amino acids. The CDR3 nucleotides read TGTGCCAGCAGCTTAGGCGGGGGGGTCTCCTACAATGAGCAGTTCTTC. Protein product: CASSLGGGVSYNEQFF. Supplemented by reference TRBV11-2 and TRBJ2-1, the full variable domain reads EAGVAQSPRYKIIEKRQSVAFWCNPISGHATLYWYQQILGQGPKLLIQFQNNGVVDDSQLPKDRFSAERLKGVDSTLKIQPAKLEDSAVYLCASSLGGGVSYNEQFFGPGTRLTVL.

This chain joins TRBV6-5 and TRBJ1-2; 9 bases are shared with TRBD1. The CDR3 is made up of 14 amino acids. Looked up from germline, CDR1 is MNHEY and CDR2 is SVGAGI. V was clipped by 6 bases and J by 2 bases; unmatched bases: 4. The CDR3 loop reads CASSRDRENYGYTF. DNA of the CDR3: TGTGCCAGCAGCCGGGACAGGGAGAACTATGGCTACACCTTC.

V is TRBV28 and J is TRBJ2-4; the match to TRBD2 covers 9 bases. This CDR3 is built from 16 residues. Germline values: CDR1 MDHEN, CDR2 SYDVKM. J lost 0 bases, V lost 7 bases, and 7 bases had no gene match. CDR3 DNA: TGTGCCAGCACGGAGACTAGCGGTTTAGCCAAAAACATTCAGTACTTC. The encoded protein is CASTETSGLAKNIQYF. The whole variable domain, remainder taken from reference TRBV28 and TRBJ2-4, is DVKVTQSSRYLVKRTGEKVFLECVQDMDHENMFWYRQDPGLGLRLIYFSYDVKMKEKGDIPEGYSVSREKKERFSLILESASTNQTSMYLCASTETSGLAKNIQYFGAGTRLSVL.

This sequence joins TRBV10-3 and TRBJ1-1; 9 bases fit TRBD1. The CDR3 has 15 amino acids. Germline CDR1 and CDR2: ENHRY and SYGVKD. For the CDR3, the DNA is TGTGCTAGCCAAGACCCCGGGACAGGGTTTACCGAAGCTTTCTTT. This sequence encodes CASQDPGTGFTEAFF.

This chain connects TRBV7-9 to TRBJ1-1; possibly TRBD1 for D (6 bases). Germline V gene lookup returns CDR1 SEHNR and CDR2 FQNEAQ (reference sequence). V lost 3 bases, J lost 5 bases, and 13 bases lay in between. This CDR3 contains 14 residues. The CDR3 loop reads CASSFGGFVTEAFF. The CDR3 DNA reads TGTGCCAGCAGCTTTGGGGGCTTCGTTACTGAAGCTTTCTTT. Using reference TRBV7-9 and TRBJ1-1 for the parts outside the CDR3, the full variable domain is DTGVSQNPRHKITKRGQNVTFRCDPISEHNRLYWYRQTLGQGPEFLTYFQNEAQLEKSRLLSDRFSAERPKGSFSTLEIQRTEQGDSAMYLCASSFGGFVTEAFFGQGTRLTVV.

The chain is built from TRBV28 and TRBJ2-3; the match to TRBD1 covers 8 bases. From germline, CDR1 is MDHEN and CDR2 SYDVKM. This CDR3 is 14 amino acids long. V lost 3 bases to trimming and J lost 6 bases; unmatched junction nucleotides: 5. The CDR3 nucleotides read TGTGCCAGCAGTTTCCAGGGGGCCGGGGATACGCAGTATTTT. It is translated as CASSFQGAGDTQYF.

The chain has TRBV7-9 and TRBJ1-2; D is undetermined. The germline V gene has CDR1 SEHNR and CDR2 FQNEAQ (reference sequence). Trimming took 5 bases from V and 0 from J, leaving 7 bases between them. The CDR3 has 13 residues. CDR3 amino acids: CASSLTANYGYTF. The CDR3, as DNA: TGTGCCAGCAGCCTAACAGCTAACTATGGCTACACCTTC.